These T cell receptor beta chains were read from a single sample in a study of T cell responses to AZD1222 COVID-19 vaccine. The method was immunoSEQ multiplex PCR; TCRdb's version includes in-frame clones alone and lacks a portion of them. Of some 130,000 clones in the sample, less than 95% are singletons; the top ten hold 6.9%. The sample was peripheral blood, taken on day 0 of AZD1222 vaccination. These receptors all stem from an adult in good health. Both conserved end residues are part of each CDR3. The D gene is left open where the match is weak. Size is omitted from some rows. Given values are once, few, many or a class for expanded clones.

>TRBJ1-2|TRBV4-1|NA|NA
CASSQELGGYTF
TGCGCCAGCAGCCAAGAGCTGGGTGGCTACACCTTC
>TRBJ1-3|TRBV27|once|TRBD1
CASSATGASRWNTIYF
TGTGCCAGCAGTGCCACAGGGGCATCGAGATGGAACACCATATATTTT
>TRBJ1-6|TRBV9|NA|TRBD1
CASSETAGGDHSPLHF
TGTGCCAGCAGCGAAACCGCAGGGGGCGACCATTCACCCCTCCACTTT
>TRBJ1-1|TRBV5-6|NA|TRBD1
CASRETGRPNTEAFF
TGTGCCAGCAGGGAGACAGGGCGGCCGAACACTGAAGCTTTCTTT
>TRBJ2-7|TRBV6-2/TRBV6-3|NA|TRBD1
CASSLGTGYEQYF
TGTGCCAGCAGCCTCGGGACAGGGTACGAGCAGTACTTC
>TRBJ2-2|TRBV28|NA|NA
CASSGPGSLRGTGELFF
TGTGCCAGCAGTGGCCCGGGGTCCTTAAGGGGCACCGGGGAGCTGTTTTTT
>TRBJ1-4|TRBV30|NA|TRBD1
CAWSRDRGEKLFF
TGTGCCTGGAGCCGGGACAGGGGCGAAAAACTGTTTTTT
>TRBJ2-3|TRBV4-3|NA|NA
CASSQERGDLPDTQYF
TGCGCCAGCAGCCAAGAACGGGGTGATCTGCCAGATACGCAGTATTTT
>TRBJ2-1|TRBV15|NA|NA
CATSRDLDPNNEQFF
TGTGCCACCAGCAGAGATTTAGACCCAAACAATGAGCAGTTCTTC
>TRBJ1-4|TRBV7-8|once|NA
CASSLGGFKEKLFF
TGTGCCAGCAGCTTAGGGGGGTTCAAGGAAAAACTGTTTTTT
>TRBJ1-1|TRBV28|NA|NA
CASSFRRGGEAFF
TGTGCCAGCAGTTTTCGACGTGGGGGTGAAGCTTTCTTT